This TCR beta chain is drawn from a study of beta chain features in type 1 diabetes. Expressed TCRB transcripts were sequenced because the entire RNA isolate underwent reverse transcription. Sequenced by immunoSEQ multiplex PCR; TCRdb stores in-frame clones only, minus some. This sample has a few hundred thousand clones, with 15% to 20% found just once. The TCR originated in a woman between 18 and 30 years old in good health. Sequenced sample: naive CD4+ T cells from blood.

CDR3 DNA: TGTGCCAGCAGTGAAGGGCGGCTAATCACTGAAGCTTTCTTT. Amino acids: CASSEGRLITEAFF. This chain joins TRBV6-1 and TRBJ1-1, with unresolved D. The V gene lost 1 base and the J gene lost 4 bases, with 10 bases spanning the gap. Germline loops: CDR1 MNHNS, CDR2 SASEGT. CDR3 length: 14 amino acids.